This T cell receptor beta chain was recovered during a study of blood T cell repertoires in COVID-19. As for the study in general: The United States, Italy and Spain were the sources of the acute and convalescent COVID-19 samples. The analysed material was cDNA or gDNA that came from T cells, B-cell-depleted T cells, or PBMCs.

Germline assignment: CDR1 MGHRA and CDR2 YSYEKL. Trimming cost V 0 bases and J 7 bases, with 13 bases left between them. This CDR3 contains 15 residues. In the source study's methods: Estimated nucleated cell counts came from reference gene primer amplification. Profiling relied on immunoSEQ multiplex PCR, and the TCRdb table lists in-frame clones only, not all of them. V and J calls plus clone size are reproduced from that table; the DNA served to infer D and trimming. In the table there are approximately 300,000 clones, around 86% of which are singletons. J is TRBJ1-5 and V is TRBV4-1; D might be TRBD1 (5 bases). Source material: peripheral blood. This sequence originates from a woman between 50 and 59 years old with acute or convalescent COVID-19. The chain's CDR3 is CASSQELRARQPQHF. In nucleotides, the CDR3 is TGCGCCAGCAGCCAAGAGCTCAGGGCGCGGCAGCCCCAGCATTTT.